This T cell receptor beta chain was profiled in a study of blood T cell repertoires in COVID-19. Study-level information: The study drew acute and convalescent COVID-19 samples from the United States, Italy and Spain. The analysed material was cDNA or gDNA that came from T cells, B-cell-depleted T cells, or PBMCs.

The CDR3 has 17 residues. Trimming stripped 0 bases from V and 0 bases from J, with 14 bases between. CDR1 and CDR2 from the germline V gene are SGHDT and YYEEEE. Original handling: Estimated nucleated cell counts came from reference gene primer amplification. Only in-frame clones appear in the TCRdb table, and some are missing; sequencing was by immunoSEQ multiplex PCR. The V and J calls and clone size were taken over from that table, and D and trimming were inferred from the DNA. The sample carries approximately 50,000 clones, approximately 79% recorded once. V usage is TRBV5-6 and J usage is TRBJ2-3; tentative D call: TRBD1 (6 bases). The specimen was peripheral blood. The sequence derives from an older man with acute or convalescent COVID-19. This CDR3 reads CASSLDQGSSSTDTQYF. The DNA for the CDR3 is TGTGCCAGCAGCTTGGATCAGGGGAGTTCTAGCACAGATACGCAGTATTTT.